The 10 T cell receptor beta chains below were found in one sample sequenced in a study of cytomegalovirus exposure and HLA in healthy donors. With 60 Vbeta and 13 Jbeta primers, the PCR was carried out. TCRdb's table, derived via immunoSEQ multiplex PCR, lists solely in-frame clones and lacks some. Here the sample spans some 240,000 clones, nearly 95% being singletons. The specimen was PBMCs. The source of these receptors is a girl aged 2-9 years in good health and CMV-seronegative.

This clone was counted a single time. CDR3 amino acids: CASSPRTKTGQAANYGYTF. The CDR3 DNA follows: TGTGCCAGCTCACCACGCACAAAAACGGGACAGGCGGCCAACTATGGCTACACCTTC. The rearrangement links TRBV18 to TRBJ1-2; 8 bases are shared with TRBD1. The CDR3 runs 19 residues. CDR1 is KGHSH, CDR2 LQKENI, per germline. The V segment lost 1 base and the J segment 2 bases; nucleotides outside the gene matches: 15.

The CDR3 spells CASSLGTGEEKLFF. The DNA for the CDR3 is TGTGCCAGCAGTTTGGGGACAGGGGAAGAAAAACTGTTTTTT. This chain links TRBV6-6 with TRBJ1-4, with TRBD1 matching 10 bases. The V segment lost 4 bases and the J segment 8 bases; nucleotides outside the gene matches: 4. Germline V gene sequence: CDR1 MNHNY, CDR2 SVGAGI (reference sequence). The CDR3 is made up of 14 amino acids.

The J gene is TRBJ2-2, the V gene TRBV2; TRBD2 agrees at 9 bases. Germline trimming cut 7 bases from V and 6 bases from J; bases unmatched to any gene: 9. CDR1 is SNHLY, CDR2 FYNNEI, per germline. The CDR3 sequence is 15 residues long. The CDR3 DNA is TGTGCCAGCAAGTTGATTAGCGGGGGCCCCGGGGAGCTGTTTTTT. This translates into CASKLISGGPGELFF.

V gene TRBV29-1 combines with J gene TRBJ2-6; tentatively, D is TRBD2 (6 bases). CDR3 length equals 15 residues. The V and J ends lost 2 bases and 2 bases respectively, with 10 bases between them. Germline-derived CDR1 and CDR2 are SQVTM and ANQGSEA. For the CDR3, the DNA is TGCAGCGTTGAAATACCGGGGGCTGGGGCCAACGTCCTGACTTTC. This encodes CSVEIPGAGANVLTF. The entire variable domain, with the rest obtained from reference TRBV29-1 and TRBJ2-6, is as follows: SAVISQKPSRDICQRGTSLTIQCQVDSQVTMMFWYRQQPGQSLTLIATANQGSEATYESGFVIDKFPISRPNLTFSTLTVSNMSPEDSSIYLCSVEIPGAGANVLTFGAGSRLTVL.

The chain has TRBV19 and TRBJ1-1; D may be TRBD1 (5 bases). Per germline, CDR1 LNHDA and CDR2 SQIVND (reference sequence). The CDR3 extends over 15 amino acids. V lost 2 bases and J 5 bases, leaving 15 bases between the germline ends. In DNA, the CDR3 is TGTGCCAGTAGTATATTGGGGTTAGGGGAAACTGAAGCTTTCTTT. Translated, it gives CASSILGLGETEAFF.

CDR3 nucleotide sequence: TGCAGCGCCGGAGGACAGGGGGCGATCTACGAGCAGTACTTC. It translates to CSAGGQGAIYEQYF. The V call is TRBV29-1, the J call TRBJ2-5; 11 positions match TRBD1. The better agreement between TRBJ2-7 and the DNA end casts doubt on the J call. Germline V gene data show CDR1 as SQVTM and CDR2 as ANQGSEA. There are 14 residues in the CDR3.

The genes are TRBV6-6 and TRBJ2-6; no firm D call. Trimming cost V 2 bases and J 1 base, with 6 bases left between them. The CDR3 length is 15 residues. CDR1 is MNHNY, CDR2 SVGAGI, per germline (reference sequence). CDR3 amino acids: CASSYGQSGANVLTF. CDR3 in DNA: TGTGCCAGCAGTTACGGGCAGTCTGGGGCCAACGTCCTGACTTTC.

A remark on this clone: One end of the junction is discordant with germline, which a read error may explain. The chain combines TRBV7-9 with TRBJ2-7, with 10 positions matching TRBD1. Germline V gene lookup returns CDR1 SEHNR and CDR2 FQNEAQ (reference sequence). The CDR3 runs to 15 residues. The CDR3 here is CSSSLFPGQGYEQYF. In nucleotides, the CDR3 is TGTTCCAGCAGCTTATTCCCGGGACAGGGGTACGAGCAGTACTTC.

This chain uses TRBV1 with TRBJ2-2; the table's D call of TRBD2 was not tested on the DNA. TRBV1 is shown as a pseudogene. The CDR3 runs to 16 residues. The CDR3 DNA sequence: TGCACCAGCAGCCAAGTCCCCGGGAGGGACACCGGGGAGCTGTTTTTT. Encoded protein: CTSSQVPGRDTGELFF.

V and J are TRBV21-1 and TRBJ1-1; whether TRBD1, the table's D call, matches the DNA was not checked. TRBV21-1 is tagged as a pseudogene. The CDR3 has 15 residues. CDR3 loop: CASSKRWDRDTEAFF. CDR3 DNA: TGTGCCAGCAGCAAGCGCTGGGACAGGGATACTGAAGCTTTCTTT.